Following are 23 T cell receptor beta chains from one sample sequenced in a study of cytomegalovirus exposure and HLA in healthy donors. PCR amplification relied on 60 Vbeta primers (plus 13 Jbeta primers). Profiling relied on immunoSEQ multiplex PCR, and the TCRdb table lists in-frame clones only, not all of them. The repertoire consists of tens of thousands of clones, with around 80% occurring once and the leading ten covering around 4%. The sequenced sample consisted of PBMCs. These receptors came from a male donor in good health and CMV-seropositive.

This sequence joins TRBV7-8 and TRBJ1-6; tentative D call: TRBD1 (6 bases). The CDR3 contains 15 residues. Trimming pared 5 bases from V and 7 bases from J, leaving 15 bases between. Germline V gives CDR1 SGHVS, CDR2 FQNEAQ. The CDR3 sequence: CASSGIRGVNSPLHF. CDR3 in DNA: TGTGCCAGCAGCGGAATCAGGGGAGTCAATTCACCCCTCCACTTT.

J is TRBJ1-5 and V is TRBV21-1. TRBV21-1 is shown as a pseudogene. CDR3 size: 16 residues. The CDR3 DNA follows: TGTGCCAGCAGCAAATACATCACGGGGAGCAATCAGCCCCAGCATTTT. Translation gives CASSKYITGSNQPQHF.

The V and J genes are TRBV13 and TRBJ1-2; 8 nucleotides line up with TRBD1. V dropped 5 bases and J dropped 13; count of bases not matched to a gene: 9. CDR3 size: 12 residues. CDR1 is PRHDT, CDR2 FYEKMQ, per germline (reference sequence). CDR3 nucleotides: TGTGCCAGCAGCGCCCGGACAGGGAGGTGCACCTTC. Amino acid sequence: CASSARTGRCTF. The full variable domain, its missing parts supplied by reference TRBV13 and TRBJ1-2, is AAGVIQSPRHLIKEKRETATLKCYPIPRHDTVYWYQQGPGQDPQFLISFYEKMQSDKGSIPDRFSAQQFSDYHSELNMSSLELGDSALYFCASSARTGRCTFGSGTRLTVV.

The V and J genes are TRBV18 and TRBJ2-1; the match to TRBD2 covers 14 bases. The CDR3 sequence is 16 residues long. Per germline, CDR1 KGHSH and CDR2 LQKENI. J gave up 6 bases and V 6 bases, and 7 bases lay outside the gene matches. The CDR3 region is CASSLGLAGVTNEQFF. The DNA of the CDR3 is TGTGCCAGCTCTCTGGGACTAGCGGGAGTGACCAATGAGCAGTTCTTC.

A word on this clone: Relative to the germline gene, one junction end is altered; a read error may explain this. The chain joins TRBV27 to TRBJ2-7; 9 bases are shared with TRBD2. The length of the CDR3 is 15 residues. CDR1 is MNHEY and CDR2 is SMNVEV in the germline V gene (reference sequence). CDR3 region: CASTLRAGGLYEQYF. The CDR3 coding sequence is TGTGCCAGCACTTTACGGGCGGGAGGGCTCTACGAGCAGTACTTC.

This chain connects TRBV7-2 to TRBJ2-3; D is possibly TRBD2 (6 bases). CDR3 length: 16 amino acids. The V end lost 5 bases, the J end lost 2 bases, and 17 bases lay between the germline ends. Germline assignment: CDR1 SGHTA and CDR2 FQGNSA. The CDR3 coding sequence is TGTGCCAGCAGCCCCGAAGGACTATTACACACAGATACGCAGTATTTT. Translated: CASSPEGLLHTDTQYF.

Only one count was recorded for this clone. The chain joins TRBV9 to TRBJ1-4, with 10 bases fitting TRBD1. Per the germline V gene, CDR1 is SGDLS and CDR2 is YYNGEE. The CDR3 covers 17 residues. The V segment lost 2 bases and the J segment 3 bases; nucleotides outside the gene matches: 7. The CDR3 DNA follows: TGTGCCAGCAGCGTGACAGGGGGCCGGTCCTCTAATGAAAAACTGTTTTTT. Translation gives CASSVTGGRSSNEKLFF.

This rearrangement joins TRBV5-1 to TRBJ2-2; D unresolved. Germline loops: CDR1 SGHRS, CDR2 YFSETQ. V was trimmed by 4 bases and J by 5 bases, leaving 9 bases between them. This CDR3 region has 13 residues. CDR3 coding DNA: TGCGCCAGCAGCCCTACAGTAACCGGGGAGCTGTTTTTT. This sequence encodes CASSPTVTGELFF. Drawing the rest from reference TRBV5-1 and TRBJ2-2, the complete variable domain is KAGVTQTPRYLIKTRGQQVTLSCSPISGHRSVSWYQQTPGQGLQFLFEYFSETQRNKGNFPGRFSGRQFSNSRSEMNVSTLELGDSALYLCASSPTVTGELFFGEGSRLTVL.

The CDR3 DNA sequence: TGTGCCAGCAGCGGGCGGCAGGGGCTCGGGGCTTTCTTT. This sequence encodes CASSGRQGLGAFF. This chain links TRBV7-8 with TRBJ1-1; the D gene is possibly TRBD1 (6 bases). From germline, CDR1 is SGHVS and CDR2 FQNEAQ. The CDR3 is 13 residues long. Trimming took 5 bases from V and 11 from J, leaving 18 bases between them.

This clone has a handful of counts. The CDR3 is CASSYGTASPQHF. For the CDR3, the DNA is TGTGCCAGCAGTTACGGGACAGCCTCGCCCCAGCATTTT. The chain combines TRBV27 with TRBJ1-5; 7 positions agree with TRBD1. This CDR3 has 13 amino acids. The V gene end was trimmed by 4 bases and the J gene end by 9 bases; junction bases not matched to a gene: 6. Germline V gene data show CDR1 as MNHEY and CDR2 as SMNVEV (reference sequence).

The chain uses TRBV18 and TRBJ2-7; 10 nucleotides align to TRBD1. The ends lost 3 bases at V and 5 bases at J; junction bases unmatched: 4. The CDR3 has 14 amino acids. Germline V CDR1 and CDR2: KGHSH, LQKENI. The DNA of the CDR3 is TGTGCCAGCTCACCGGGACAGGGGTACCACGAGCAGTACTTC. Protein sequence: CASSPGQGYHEQYF.

Of note for this clone: An end of the junction does not agree with germline; a read error may underlie this. The rearrangement links TRBV4-2 to TRBJ2-2, with 10 bases that match TRBD2. From germline, CDR1 is LGHNA and CDR2 YNFKEQ. The CDR3 totals 19 residues. CDR3: CASSQVASLAGTNTRELFF. In nucleotides, the CDR3 is TGTGCCAGCAGCCAAGTTGCTTCACTAGCGGGGACGAACACCAGGGAGCTGTTTTTT.

This clone is classed as medium-sized. The J gene is TRBJ2-1, the V gene TRBV27; TRBD2 might be the D (5 bases). Trimming cost V 5 bases and J 8 bases, with 19 bases left between them. The germline V gene has CDR1 MNHEY and CDR2 SMNVEV (reference sequence). This CDR3 is built from 15 residues. This CDR3 is CASSGGSRRGDEQFF. The CDR3 bases are TGTGCCAGCAGTGGTGGGAGTCGTCGTGGCGATGAGCAGTTCTTC.

CDR3 loop: CASSEVGGAHSPLHF. The CDR3 bases are TGTGCCAGCAGTGAGGTGGGGGGGGCCCATTCACCCCTCCACTTT. The gene calls are TRBV6-1 and TRBJ1-6; a weak D match, TRBD1 (6 bases). This CDR3 has 15 amino acids. V lost 3 bases to trimming and J lost 8 bases, with 14 bases between them. The V gene's germline CDR1 is MNHNS and CDR2 SASEGT.

The V and J genes are TRBV19 and TRBJ2-6, with TRBD1 matching 11 bases. The CDR3 is 17 amino acids. Trimming at V came to 4 bases and at J to 0 bases, leaving 2 bases not matched to a gene. CDR1 LNHDA and CDR2 SQIVND come from the germline V gene (reference sequence). CDR3 sequence: CASSRGTGGSGANVLTF. Written as DNA, the CDR3 is TGTGCCAGTAGTAGGGGGACAGGGGGCTCTGGGGCCAACGTCCTGACTTTC.

V usage is TRBV15 and J usage is TRBJ1-2; 8 bases match TRBD1. The V gene's germline CDR1 is LNHNV and CDR2 YYDKDF (reference sequence). This CDR3 contains 14 residues. Trimming took 0 bases from V and 4 from J; bases not matched to a gene: 1. In nucleotides, the CDR3 is TGTGCCACCAGCAGAGAACAGGGGGGCTATGGCTACACCTTC. This encodes CATSREQGGYGYTF. The full variable domain, with the rest looked up from reference TRBV15 and TRBJ1-2, is DAMVIQNPRYQVTQFGKPVTLSCSQTLNHNVMYWYQQKSSQAPKLLFHYYDKDFNNEADTPDNFQSRRPNTSFCFLDIRSPGLGDTAMYLCATSREQGGYGYTFGSGTRLTVV.

This rearrangement joins TRBV11-2 to TRBJ1-1; tentative D call: TRBD1 (6 bases). The length of the CDR3 is 13 residues. The germline V gene has CDR1 SGHAT and CDR2 FQNNGV. With 5 bases removed from V and 8 bases from J, the gap between germline ends came to 15 bases. The CDR3 nucleotides are TGTGCCAGCAGCAGAGGGGATGGACAGGAAGCTTTCTTT. Its protein is CASSRGDGQEAFF.

The J gene is TRBJ2-2, the V gene TRBV25-1, with 7 bases that match TRBD2. CDR3 length: 16 residues. With V trimmed by 7 bases and J by 1 base, 9 bases remained unmatched. Germline V CDR1 and CDR2: MGHDK, SYGVNS. CDR3 amino acids: CASTYWGGENTGELFF. As DNA, the CDR3 is TGTGCCAGCACCTATTGGGGGGGGGAGAACACCGGGGAGCTGTTTTTT.

The chain employs TRBV5-1 and TRBJ2-5; 9 bases fit TRBD2. The DNA end is more similar to TRBJ2-7, so the J call may be wrong. Per the germline V gene, CDR1 is SGHRS and CDR2 is YFSETQ. This CDR3 is built from 14 residues. CDR3 in amino acids: CASSSSGTSYEQYF. The CDR3 DNA reads as TGCGCCAGCAGTTCTAGCGGGACCTCCTACGAGCAGTACTTC.

This chain connects TRBV29-1 to TRBJ2-1; D not certain. From germline, CDR1 is SQVTM and CDR2 ANQGSEA. V shed 8 bases and J shed 1 base, with 9 bases lying between them. The CDR3 extends over 12 amino acids. The CDR3 is CSHLESYNEQFF. The CDR3, as DNA: TGCAGCCATCTAGAGTCCTACAATGAGCAGTTCTTC.

V gene TRBV7-2 combines with J gene TRBJ2-7; no firm D call. The CDR3 extends over 11 amino acids. Trimming took 5 bases from V and 5 from J, leaving 7 bases between them. Germline V gene data show CDR1 as SGHTA and CDR2 as FQGNSA. This chain's CDR3 is CASSPSHEQYF. DNA for the CDR3: TGTGCCAGCAGCCCCTCTCACGAGCAGTACTTC. The full variable domain, its missing parts supplied by reference TRBV7-2 and TRBJ2-7, is GAGVSQSPSNKVTEKGKDVELRCDPISGHTALYWYRQSLGQGLEFLIYFQGNSAPDKSGLPSDRFSAERTGGSVSTLTIQRTQQEDSAVYLCASSPSHEQYFGPGTRLTVT.

The gene calls are TRBV5-4 and TRBJ2-5, with 7 bases that match TRBD2. V gave up 4 bases and J gave up 3 bases; unmatched junction bases: 6. This CDR3 contains 14 residues. Germline CDR1 is SGHNT and CDR2 is YYREEE (reference sequence). The CDR3 loop reads CASSGRAEEETQYF. DNA of the CDR3: TGTGCCAGCAGCGGGAGGGCCGAAGAAGAGACCCAGTACTTC.

The V gene is TRBV9, the J gene TRBJ2-5, with D possibly being TRBD2 (5 bases). Per the germline V gene, CDR1 is SGDLS and CDR2 is YYNGEE. This CDR3 is built from 16 residues. Trimming removed 0 bases at V and 2 bases at J, with 14 bases between. The CDR3 region has the DNA TGTGCCAGCAGCGTAGCTTTTGGGAGAGATCAAGAGACCCAGTACTTC. Translation: CASSVAFGRDQETQYF.